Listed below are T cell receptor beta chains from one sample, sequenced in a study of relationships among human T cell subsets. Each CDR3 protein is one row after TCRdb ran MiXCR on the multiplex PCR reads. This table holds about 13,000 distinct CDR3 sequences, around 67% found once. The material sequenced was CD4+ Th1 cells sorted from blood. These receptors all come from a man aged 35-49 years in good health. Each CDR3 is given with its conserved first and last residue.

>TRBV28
CTSSFESTNEKLFF
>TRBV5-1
CASRVIGETQYF
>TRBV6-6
CASLAGALGNTIYF
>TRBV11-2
CASSSSTDTQYF
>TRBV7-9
CASTPGVSRGYTF
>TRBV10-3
CAISNRGASTDTQYF
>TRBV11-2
CASRKLAGAYSYEQYF
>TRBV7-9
CASSGGRYEQYF
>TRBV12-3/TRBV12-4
CASSPGQGGNEQFF
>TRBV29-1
CSVEREREQFF
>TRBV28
CASRTPRVFNEQFF
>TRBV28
CASNAYSEKLFF
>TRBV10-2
CASSGVNEQFF
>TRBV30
CAWVELGEQFF
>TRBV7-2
CASSQGAGAMGETQYF
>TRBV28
CASSFSLAGARTDTQYF
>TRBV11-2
CASRRLAGGREQFF
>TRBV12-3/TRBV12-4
CASRGTDTQYF
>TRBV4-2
CASSPLSRTKGTDTQYF
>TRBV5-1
CASSVGQGRAQPQHF
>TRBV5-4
CASSQTGDEQFF
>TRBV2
CASSESGTAEAFF
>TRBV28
CASSLPGQGFNQPQHF
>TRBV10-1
CASSEYIRNEQFF
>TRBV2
CASGPEETQYF
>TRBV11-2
CASSSRSYPNEQFF
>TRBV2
CASRPIRQGYQETQYF
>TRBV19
CASSPPFSRYGYTF
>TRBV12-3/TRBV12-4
CASRPLTSRPYNEQFF
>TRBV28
CASRTSNGRDTGELFF
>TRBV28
CASLSGQGYRGYTF
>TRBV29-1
CSVAEGQPSSYEQYF
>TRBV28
CASYSRLTYEQYF
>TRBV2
CASRLGRLEQYF
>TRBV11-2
CASSLVDLQETQYF
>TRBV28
CASIRQGGAGEQYF
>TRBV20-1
CSVPEGTNYGYTF
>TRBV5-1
CASSLGGLAQGHDPQHF
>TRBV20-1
CSARIQGAGTDTQYF
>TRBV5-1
CASSLQDDEKLFF
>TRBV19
CASSISGLGRVETQYF
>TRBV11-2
CASSLETGNHGETQYF
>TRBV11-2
CASSYQQLAFETQYF